This T cell receptor beta chain is from a study of blood T cell repertoires in COVID-19. Study information: T cells, B-cell-depleted T cells, or PBMCs provided the cDNA or gDNA that served as material.

This clone was recorded only once. V lost 3 bases and J lost 1; bases outside the gene matches: 14. Germline CDR1 reads KGHSH; CDR2 reads LQKENI. The CDR3 has 19 residues. Here immunoSEQ multiplex PCR was the method, and the copy in TCRdb shows in-frame clones only, minus some. This table has 150,000 to 200,000 clones, about 90% appearing once. Participant reports of clinical history set cohort assignment. V and J are TRBV18 and TRBJ2-3; TRBD2 matches 9 bases. The clonotype comes from a woman aged 18-29 years who had recovered from COVID-19. The sample taken for sequencing was PBMCs or T cells enriched from blood (not recorded which). The CDR3 reads CASSPSPGLASIGTDTQYF. In nucleotides, the CDR3 is TGTGCCAGCTCACCCTCCCCGGGACTAGCAAGCATTGGCACAGATACGCAGTATTTT.